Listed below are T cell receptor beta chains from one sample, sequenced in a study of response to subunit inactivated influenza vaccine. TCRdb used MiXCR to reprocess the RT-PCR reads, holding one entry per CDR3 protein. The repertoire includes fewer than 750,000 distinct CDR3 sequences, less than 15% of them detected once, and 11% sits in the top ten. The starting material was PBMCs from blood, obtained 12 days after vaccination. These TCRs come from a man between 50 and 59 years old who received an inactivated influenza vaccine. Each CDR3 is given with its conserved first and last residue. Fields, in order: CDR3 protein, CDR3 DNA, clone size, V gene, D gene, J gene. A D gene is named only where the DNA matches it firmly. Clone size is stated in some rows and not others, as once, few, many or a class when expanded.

CASSTPGSTPLHF | TGTGCCAGCAGCACCCCAGGGAGCACACCCCTCCACTTT | few | TRBV5-5 | NA | TRBJ1-6
CASSARQRQGGETQYF | TGCGCCAGCAGCGCCAGACAAAGACAGGGTGGAGAGACCCAGTACTTC | NA | TRBV5-1 | TRBD1 | TRBJ2-5
CASSRSGRTDTQYF | TGTGCCAGCAGCCGCAGCGGTCGCACAGATACGCAGTATTTT | few | TRBV7-3 | NA | TRBJ2-3
CASTPGHFSGNTIYF | TGTGCCAGCACCCCGGGACACTTCTCTGGAAACACCATATATTTT | many | TRBV12-3/TRBV12-4 | NA | TRBJ1-3
CSASGRPLGTYEQYF | TGCAGTGCTAGCGGGCGGCCATTGGGGACCTACGAGCAGTACTTC | NA | TRBV20-1 | NA | TRBJ2-7
CASRMVGGLNTEAFF | TGTGCCAGCAGGATGGTAGGGGGTTTGAACACTGAAGCTTTCTTT | many | TRBV6-1 | NA | TRBJ1-1
CASTRKDRVTDTQYF | TGTGCCAGCACCCGGAAGGACAGGGTAACAGATACGCAGTATTTT | NA | TRBV5-6 | TRBD1 | TRBJ2-3
CAWGTGSYEQYF | TGTGCCTGGGGGACTGGGAGCTACGAGCAGTACTTC | NA | TRBV30 | NA | TRBJ2-7
CASKLRDGEWETQYF | TGTGCCAGCAAACTGAGGGACGGAGAATGGGAGACCCAGTACTTC | few | TRBV6-1 | NA | TRBJ2-5
CASSEEGSFPFLQFF | TGTGCCAGCAGCGAAGAAGGCTCCTTCCCCTTTTTGCAGTTCTTC | NA | TRBV21-1 | NA | TRBJ2-1
CATSQLGFTGELFF | TGTGCCACCAGCCAACTAGGTTTCACCGGGGAGCTGTTTTTT | few | TRBV24-1 | NA | TRBJ2-2
CASSLTTGVEYVKLFF | TGTGCCAGCAGTTTAACGACAGGGGTTGAGTATGTTAAACTGTTTTTT | NA | TRBV28 | TRBD1 | TRBJ1-4
CASSFGGQRAFF | TGTGCCAGCAGTTTTGGCGGACAAAGAGCTTTCTTT | NA | TRBV28 | NA | TRBJ1-1
CASSGHPKDYGYTF | TGCGCCAGTTCGGGACACCCAAAAGATTATGGCTACACCTTC | few | TRBV5-1 | NA | TRBJ1-2
CASVVNSGNTIYF | TGTGCCAGCGTAGTGAACTCTGGAAACACCATATATTTT | few | TRBV6-2/TRBV6-3 | NA | TRBJ1-3
CASSSTGRVQETQYF | TGTGCCAGCAGTTCTACTGGGAGGGTTCAAGAGACCCAGTACTTC | many | TRBV12-3/TRBV12-4 | TRBD2 | TRBJ2-5
CASSPGPGQRLEKLFF | TGTGCCAGCAGCCCCGGACCAGGACAACGACTTGAAAAACTGTTTTTT | NA | TRBV9 | NA | TRBJ1-4
CASSLNSGASYNEQFF | TGTGCCAGCAGCTTGAACAGCGGGGCCAGCTACAATGAGCAGTTCTTC | NA | TRBV7-2 | TRBD2 | TRBJ2-1
CASSQESVPYEQYF | TGTGCCAGCAGCCAAGAGTCAGTCCCCTACGAGCAGTACTTC | many | TRBV4-2 | NA | TRBJ2-7
CAISDFLRRGSTDTQYF | TGTGCCATCAGTGATTTTCTTCGGCGGGGGTCCACAGATACGCAGTATTTT | NA | TRBV10-3 | TRBD2 | TRBJ2-3
CASSRPGTGLRGYGYTF | TGTGCCAGCAGCCGTCCCGGGACAGGTTTAAGGGGCTATGGCTACACCTTC | few | TRBV12-3/TRBV12-4 | TRBD1 | TRBJ1-2
CASSPSVWSGANVLTF | TGTGCCAGCAGCCCGAGTGTGTGGTCTGGGGCCAACGTCCTGACTTTC | few | TRBV4-2 | NA | TRBJ2-6
CASRLTGQETQYF | TGCGCCAGCAGACTTACAGGGCAAGAGACCCAGTACTTC | many | TRBV5-1 | NA | TRBJ2-5
CASSDWGEGANVLTF | TGCGCCAGCAGCGACTGGGGGGAAGGGGCCAACGTCCTGACTTTC | NA | TRBV5-1 | NA | TRBJ2-6
CASSLPVGSGYEQYF | TGTGCCAGCAGCTTGCCGGTGGGTAGCGGCTACGAGCAGTACTTC | few | TRBV5-6 | NA | TRBJ2-7
CSAIAGGRWETQYF | TGCAGTGCCATCGCCGGGGGGAGATGGGAGACCCAGTACTTC | NA | TRBV20-1 | TRBD2 | TRBJ2-5
CASSSLAGAVLEQFF | TGTGCCAGCAGCTCGCTAGCGGGAGCCGTGCTTGAGCAGTTCTTC | many | TRBV5-6 | TRBD2 | TRBJ2-1
CSVAEFYRGDRETQYF | TGCAGCGTTGCCGAATTCTACAGGGGGGACAGGGAGACCCAGTACTTC | NA | TRBV29-1 | TRBD1 | TRBJ2-5
CASSLSGTGAFF | TGCGCCAGCAGCTTGTCCGGAACGGGAGCTTTCTTT | few | TRBV5-1 | NA | TRBJ1-1
CATSRARENNNEQFF | TGTGCCACCAGCAGAGCCCGGGAGAACAACAATGAGCAGTTCTTC | few | TRBV15 | NA | TRBJ2-1
CSARFGRGNQPQHF | TGCAGTGCTAGGTTTGGCAGGGGAAATCAGCCCCAGCATTTT | few | TRBV20-1 | NA | TRBJ1-5
CASSLATGTSGIEQYF | TGCGCCAGCAGCTTGGCCACCGGGACTAGCGGGATCGAGCAGTACTTC | NA | TRBV5-1 | TRBD2 | TRBJ2-7
CSAIPTREADTEAFF | TGCAGTGCTATCCCAACCAGGGAAGCGGACACTGAAGCTTTCTTT | few | TRBV20-1 | NA | TRBJ1-1
CSVLRGAEAFF | TGCAGCGTCCTCCGAGGGGCTGAAGCTTTCTTT | NA | TRBV29-1 | NA | TRBJ1-1
CASSSTSVGFEQYF | TGTGCCAGCAGCAGTACTAGCGTAGGATTCGAGCAGTACTTC | few | TRBV7-8 | TRBD2 | TRBJ2-7
CASSFTSSSYEQYF | TGCGCCAGCAGCTTTACTAGTTCTTCGTACGAGCAGTACTTC | NA | TRBV5-1 | NA | TRBJ2-7
CASSPTGQPEYEQYF | TGTGCCAGCAGCCCCACGGGACAGCCAGAATACGAGCAGTACTTC | few | TRBV11-2 | TRBD1 | TRBJ2-7
CASSSPGQGTSNYGYTF | TGTGCCAGCAGCTCACCGGGACAGGGAACATCTAACTATGGCTACACCTTC | NA | TRBV5-5 | TRBD1 | TRBJ1-2
CSARDSGTGRYEQYF | TGCAGTGCTAGAGATTCCGGGACAGGCCGCTACGAGCAGTACTTC | few | TRBV20-1 | TRBD1 | TRBJ2-7
CSARDLRVAGQETQYF | TGCAGTGCTAGAGATCTGAGGGTAGCGGGGCAAGAGACCCAGTACTTC | NA | TRBV20-1 | TRBD2 | TRBJ2-5
CASSSLGRGAYEQYF | TGTGCCAGCAGTTCCCTAGGGCGGGGGGCCTACGAGCAGTACTTC | many | TRBV28 | TRBD2 | TRBJ2-7